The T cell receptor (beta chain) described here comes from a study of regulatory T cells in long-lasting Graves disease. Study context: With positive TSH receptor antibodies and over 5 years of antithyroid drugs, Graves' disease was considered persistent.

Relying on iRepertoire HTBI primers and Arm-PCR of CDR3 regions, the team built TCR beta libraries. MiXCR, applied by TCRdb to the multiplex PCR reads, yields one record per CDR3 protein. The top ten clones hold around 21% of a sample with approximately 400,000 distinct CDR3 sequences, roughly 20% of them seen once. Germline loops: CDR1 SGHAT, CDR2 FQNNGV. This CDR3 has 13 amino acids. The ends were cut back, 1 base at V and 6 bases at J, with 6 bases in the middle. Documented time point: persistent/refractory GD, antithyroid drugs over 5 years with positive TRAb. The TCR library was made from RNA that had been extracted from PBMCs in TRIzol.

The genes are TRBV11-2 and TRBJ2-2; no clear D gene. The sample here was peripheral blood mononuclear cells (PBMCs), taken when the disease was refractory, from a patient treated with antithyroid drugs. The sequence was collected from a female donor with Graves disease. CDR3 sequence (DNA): TGTGCCAGCAGCTTAGGGTTCGCCGGGGAGCTGTTTTTT. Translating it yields CASSLGFAGELFF.